Below, one T cell receptor beta chain is given with its context. This sample is drawn from a study of blood T cell repertoires in COVID-19. Study summary: Some COVID-19 samples were acute and others convalescent; all came from the United States, Italy and Spain. In each case, the material was cDNA or gDNA derived from T cells, B-cell-depleted T cells, or PBMCs.

Study processing details: Amplifying reference gene primers gave estimates of nucleated cell counts. Generated by immunoSEQ multiplex PCR, the TCRdb table keeps only in-frame clones and is missing some. V and J calls and clone size come straight from that table; D and trimming were deduced from the DNA. This sample has 25,000 to 30,000 clones, with around 83% found just once. The V gene's germline CDR1 is MNHEY and CDR2 SMNVEV (reference sequence). Trimming took 1 base from V and 6 from J; bases not matched to a gene: 4. The CDR3 contains 15 residues. Sequencing used peripheral blood. This receptor was taken from a human donor in a cohort sampled during active COVID-19. This chain uses TRBV27 with TRBJ2-7, with 12 nucleotides matching TRBD2. The CDR3 here is CASSLLLAGGSEQYF. The CDR3 nucleotides read TGTGCCAGCAGTTTATTACTAGCGGGAGGAAGCGAGCAGTACTTC.